The 22 T cell receptor beta chains given below trace back to one sample, sequenced in a study of prognosis after radiotherapy for stage I lung cancer. Genomic DNA yielded TCR beta CDR3, amplified by two-round multiplex PCR. The authors ran first-round PCR with primers specific to each TRBV and TRBJ gene. TCRdb itself ran the multiplex PCR reads through MiXCR, one entry per CDR3 protein. Among fewer than 65,000 distinct CDR3 sequences listed, about 37% were seen once. Specimen: PBMCs, collected before or after stereotactic body radiation therapy (not recorded which). The source of these receptors is a donor over 45 with non-small cell lung cancer.

This clonotype was seen only a few times. This could be a read error, since a much larger clone is one nucleotide away. The V and J genes are TRBV6-1 and TRBJ2-7; D is perhaps TRBD1 (6 bases). The CDR3 is 14 residues long. The V gene's germline CDR1 is MNHNS and CDR2 SASEGT. The chain's CDR3 is CAGSLDRSAGEQYF. The CDR3, as DNA: TGTGCCGGCAGTCTAGACAGGAGCGCCGGAGAGCAGTACTTC.

Regarding this clonotype: A read error is likely here: a far larger clone is one base away. J is TRBJ2-5 and V is TRBV6-2 or TRBV6-3; 10 bases map to TRBD2. The CDR3 totals 20 residues. The germline V gene has CDR1 MNHEY and CDR2 SVGEGT. V lost 5 bases, J lost 2 bases, and 20 bases stayed unmatched. Here the CDR3 DNA reads TGTGCCAGCAGTCACCAGCCCCACCCGGTTAGCGGGAGGCCACAAGAGACCCAGTACTTC. Translating gives CASSHQPHPVSGRPQETQYF.

On this clonotype itself: A far larger clone lies a single base away; this is likely a read error. For the CDR3, the DNA is TGTGCCAGCAGTTACTCCCCGGTACCTACGTCCAATGAGCAGTTCTTC. As protein: CASSYSPVPTSNEQFF. The chain links TRBV6-4 to TRBJ2-1; the D is unclear. This CDR3 has 16 amino acids. Germline V lookup: CDR1 MRHNA, CDR2 SNTAGT.

Details on this clonotype: A much larger clone lies a single base off, so this may be a read error. DNA for the CDR3: TGTGCCACCTGCGGGGCAACTAATGAAAAACTGTTTTTT. Translated: CATCGATNEKLFF. The V and J genes are TRBV24-1 and TRBJ1-4; D remains ambiguous. V lost 9 bases and J 0 bases, leaving 7 bases between the germline ends. The CDR3 contains 13 residues. CDR1 KGHDR and CDR2 SFDVKD come from the germline V gene.

This clonotype was observed at least ten times. The chain couples TRBV9 to TRBJ1-1; 9 nucleotides match TRBD1. The CDR3 is made up of 14 amino acids. V lost 3 bases to trimming and J lost 5 bases; unmatched junction nucleotides: 5. Germline-derived CDR1 and CDR2 are SGDLS and YYNGEE. CDR3 nucleotide sequence: TGTGCCAGCAGCGCGGGACAGGGACAAACTGAAGCTTTCTTT. Translating it yields CASSAGQGQTEAFF.

As to this clonotype: A read error may be the cause here, since a much bigger clone is one base away. The chain has TRBV28 and TRBJ2-3; unclear D gene. CDR3 length equals 17 residues. Germline V gene sequence: CDR1 MDHEN, CDR2 SYDVKM. The CDR3 region is CACSTRGWFSSTDTQYF. The DNA for the CDR3 is TGTGCCTGCAGTACCCGAGGTTGGTTTTCTAGCACAGATACGCAGTATTTT.

At least ten counts were recorded for this clonotype. V and J are TRBV18 and TRBJ2-5; the D is unclear. The CDR3 consists of 13 residues. Germline CDR1 is KGHSH and CDR2 is LQKENI. Trimming left V 2 bases short and J 5 bases short, with 9 bases between. The CDR3 here is CASSPKPLETQYF. The CDR3 region has the DNA TGTGCCAGCTCACCAAAGCCCCTCGAGACCCAGTACTTC.

The table lists this clonotype with a few counts. With a much larger clone just one base away, this may be a read error. The chain has TRBV18 and TRBJ2-7; a possible D gene is TRBD1 (6 bases). There are 14 residues in the CDR3. In germline, CDR1 is KGHSH, CDR2 LQKENI. V shed 6 bases and J shed 7 bases, with 19 bases lying between them. The CDR3 DNA is TGTGCCAGCTCCCAAGAGACAGGCGTCCCTGAGCAGTACTTC. Translating gives CASSQETGVPEQYF.

This clonotype occurred many times. The chain joins TRBV6-2 or TRBV6-3 to TRBJ1-5; TRBD1 matches 9 bases. With V trimmed by 6 bases and J by 5 bases, 5 bases remained unmatched. The CDR3 covers 14 residues. Germline loops: CDR1 MNHEY, CDR2 SVGEGT. DNA for the CDR3: TGTGCCAGCAGCCGACGACAGGGGGATCAGCCCCAGCATTTT. This codes for CASSRRQGDQPQHF.

The CDR3: CASSPGQVGTYEQYF. DNA for the CDR3: TGTGCCAGTAGCCCAGGACAGGTCGGTACCTACGAGCAGTACTTC. The V call is TRBV19, the J call TRBJ2-7; 7 bases are shared with TRBD1. CDR3 length equals 15 residues. Germline-derived CDR1 and CDR2 are LNHDA and SQIVND (reference sequence). J gave up 2 bases and V 6 bases, and 10 bases lay outside the gene matches.

In this sample, this clonotype turned up many times. The CDR3 spells CAISGGQGHEQYF. The CDR3 region has the DNA TGTGCCATCAGTGGTGGACAGGGACACGAGCAGTACTTC. The chain uses TRBV10-3 and TRBJ2-7; TRBD1 matches at 8 bases. The CDR3 runs to 13 residues. Trimming removed 4 bases from V and 5 bases from J; junction bases left unmatched: 4. Per germline, CDR1 ENHRY and CDR2 SYGVKD.

The CDR3 DNA reads as TGTGCCAGCAGCTTTGGGGGAGTGGCCTACGAGCAGTACTTC. This codes for CASSFGGVAYEQYF. The V call is TRBV5-6, the J call TRBJ2-7, with D perhaps matching TRBD1 or TRBD2 (5 bases each). CDR1 and CDR2 (germline): SGHDT, YYEEEE. This CDR3 has 14 residues. V lost 2 bases to trimming and J lost 2 bases, with 11 bases between them.

Comments on this clonotype: Possible read error: a much larger clone is one base away. The CDR3: CASGLVPSTGELFF. The CDR3 nucleotides read TGTGCTAGTGGTTTGGTACCGAGCACCGGGGAGCTGTTTTTT. The V gene is TRBV12-5, the J gene TRBJ2-2; D gene unclear. Germline V gene sequence: CDR1 LGHNT, CDR2 FRNRAP. Trimming stripped 0 bases from V and 4 bases from J, with 6 bases between. This CDR3 spans 14 amino acids.

This clonotype was recorded at least ten times. The V gene is TRBV28, the J gene TRBJ2-1; 9 bases match TRBD2. V dropped 7 bases and J dropped 3; count of bases not matched to a gene: 7. The V gene's germline CDR1 is MDHEN and CDR2 SYDVKM. The CDR3 has 15 amino acids. Here the CDR3 reads CASTPAGGGYNEQFF. DNA of the CDR3: TGTGCCAGCACTCCAGCGGGAGGTGGCTACAATGAGCAGTTCTTC.

The V and J genes are TRBV5-5 and TRBJ1-1, with 9 bases that match TRBD1. This CDR3 has 16 amino acids. Trimming at V came to 5 bases and at J to 4 bases, leaving 12 bases not matched to a gene. Germline V CDR1 and CDR2: SGHKS, YYEKEE (reference sequence). As DNA, the CDR3 is TGTGCCAGCAGGCTCCAACAGGGGGCGTACGCCACTGAAGCTTTCTTT. It codes for CASRLQQGAYATEAFF.

This clonotype was seen repeatedly, ten times or more. J is TRBJ1-4 and V is TRBV10-2; unclear D gene. V was shortened by 4 bases and J by 0 bases, with 9 bases between the two germline ends. This CDR3 region has 15 residues. Germline CDR1 and CDR2: WSHSY and SAAADI. CDR3 DNA sequence: TGCGCCAGCAGTGCCCCGGCTGCAACTAATGAAAAACTGTTTTTT. Translation: CASSAPAATNEKLFF.

In this sample, this clonotype turned up once. V is TRBV7-2 and J is TRBJ2-2; TRBD2 might be the D (6 bases). The CDR3 loop spans 16 amino acids. Trimming took 7 bases from V and 2 from J, leaving 17 bases between them. The germline V gene has CDR1 SGHTA and CDR2 FQGNSA. In DNA form, the CDR3 reads TGTGCCAGCACTCGCGGCGGGGCGTATAACACCGGGGAGCTGTTTTTT. Amino acid sequence: CASTRGGAYNTGELFF.

This clonotype came up many times. Germline and junction disagree at one end, which may indicate a read error. This chain joins TRBV5-6 and TRBJ2-1; 10 nucleotides line up with TRBD2. There are 14 residues in the CDR3. Germline-derived CDR1 and CDR2 are SGHDT and YYEEEE. CDR3 region: CGTRASGSGNEQFF. For the CDR3, the DNA is TGCGGAACTAGGGCTAGCGGGAGTGGAAATGAGCAGTTCTTC. Combining the CDR3 with reference TRBV5-6 and TRBJ2-1 gives the whole variable domain DAGVTQSPTHLIKTRGQQVTLRCSPKSGHDTVSWYQQALGQGPQFIFQYYEEEERQRGNFPDRFSGHQFPNYSSELNVNALLLGDSALYLCGTRASGSGNEQFFGPGTRLTVL.

This clonotype was recorded at least ten times. As DNA, the CDR3 is TGTGCCAGCAGTCCTCTGACTAGCGGGAGGATCTACAATGAGCAGTTCTTC. This encodes CASSPLTSGRIYNEQFF. V is TRBV28 and J is TRBJ2-1; the match to TRBD2 covers 13 bases. CDR1 and CDR2 (germline): MDHEN, SYDVKM. With 5 bases clipped from V and 3 bases from J, the junction kept 7 bases outside the gene matches. The CDR3 sequence is 17 residues long.

The rearrangement uses TRBV14 and TRBJ2-5; TRBD1 agrees at 7 bases. The CDR3 covers 14 residues. V dropped 2 bases and J dropped 5; count of bases not matched to a gene: 5. Germline loops: CDR1 SGHDN, CDR2 FVKESK. CDR3 in DNA: TGTGCCAGCAGCCAAAACAGGGGCGGGGAGACCCAGTACTTC. Translated, it gives CASSQNRGGETQYF.

This clonotype was seen many times. CDR3 sequence: CATSDGSGRVKYF. The CDR3 DNA reads as TGTGCCACCAGTGACGGTAGCGGGAGGGTAAAGTATTTT. The V call is TRBV24-1, the J call TRBJ2-3; 11 positions match TRBD2. Per germline, CDR1 KGHDR and CDR2 SFDVKD. V lost 4 bases, J lost 13 bases, and 6 bases stayed unmatched. The CDR3 runs to 13 residues.

This clonotype was found many times. The chain has TRBV27 and TRBJ1-1; the match to TRBD1 covers 7 bases. Germline V lookup: CDR1 MNHEY, CDR2 SMNVEV (reference sequence). The CDR3 has 15 residues. The V gene end was trimmed by 6 bases and the J gene end by 5 bases; junction bases not matched to a gene: 12. CDR3 region: CASSSEPTGRTEAFF. In nucleotides, the CDR3 is TGTGCCAGCAGCTCAGAACCGACAGGGAGAACTGAAGCTTTCTTT.